Below are 20 T cell receptor beta chains sequenced from a single sample in a study of control samples from healthy donors and cancer patients. TCRdb's copy holds only in-frame clones and misses some; the assay was immunoSEQ multiplex PCR. Of hundreds of thousands of clones listed, around 79% are singletons. The sequenced material came from PBMCs. These receptors all come from a woman aged 60-70 years with lung cancer.

The V call is TRBV30, the J call TRBJ1-2, with TRBD1 matching over 8 bases. The CDR3 covers 13 residues. Germline loops: CDR1 GTSNPN, CDR2 SVGIG (reference sequence). V shed 4 bases and J 4 bases; nucleotides not matched to a gene: 5. For the CDR3, the DNA is TGTGCCTGGAAATGGACAGGGACCTATGGCTACACCTTC. It is translated as CAWKWTGTYGYTF.

V is TRBV7-9 and J is TRBJ2-5; D is possibly TRBD1 or TRBD2 (5 bases each). V lost 4 bases to trimming and J lost 14 bases, with 14 bases between them. The length of the CDR3 is 11 residues. CDR1 is SEHNR, CDR2 FQNEAQ, per germline (reference sequence). CDR3 in amino acids: CASSWGSQFYF. CDR3 sequence (DNA): TGTGCCAGCAGCTGGGGGAGCCAGTTCTACTTC.

The V call is TRBV6-5, the J call TRBJ1-2; the D gene is possibly TRBD1 (5 bases). The CDR3 loop spans 15 amino acids. From germline, CDR1 is MNHEY and CDR2 SVGAGI. V was clipped by 0 bases and J by 4 bases, with 12 bases between them. CDR3 protein: CASSYSRGSSYGYTF. Written as DNA, the CDR3 is TGTGCCAGCAGTTACTCGAGGGGATCCTCCTATGGCTACACCTTC.

The chain uses TRBV5-1 and TRBJ2-7, with D perhaps TRBD1 or TRBD2 (6 bases each). This CDR3 spans 15 amino acids. The germline CDR1 and CDR2 sequences are SGHRS and YFSETQ. V was trimmed by 3 bases and J by 2 bases, leaving 15 bases between them. Here the CDR3 reads CASSSSGASTYEQYF. In nucleotides, the CDR3 is TGCGCCAGCAGCTCTTCGGGGGCAAGTACCTACGAGCAGTACTTC.

The chain is built from TRBV9 and TRBJ2-5; 7 bases fit TRBD2. Trimming at V came to 1 base and at J to 5 bases, leaving 8 bases not matched to a gene. The CDR3 runs 15 residues. In germline, CDR1 is SGDLS, CDR2 YYNGEE. CDR3 sequence: CASSVYPGGWETQYF. The CDR3 coding sequence is TGTGCCAGCAGCGTATACCCGGGGGGTTGGGAGACCCAGTACTTC.

The rearrangement joins TRBV29-1 to TRBJ2-1; TRBD2 might be the D (7 bases). The CDR3 spans 13 residues. Trimming stripped 6 bases from V and 8 bases from J, with 17 bases between. Germline CDR1 is SQVTM and CDR2 is ANQGSEA. CDR3 residues: CSVGGGDIDEQFF. The CDR3 nucleotides are TGCAGCGTAGGAGGGGGGGATATCGATGAGCAGTTCTTC.

The table lists this clone with a few counts. The chain joins TRBV19 to TRBJ2-7; TRBD1 aligns across 9 bases. The CDR3 spans 15 residues. Germline V CDR1 and CDR2: LNHDA, SQIVND (reference sequence). With V trimmed by 5 bases and J by 4 bases, 9 bases remained unmatched. The CDR3 spells CASSGIRDRVYEQYF. In DNA form, the CDR3 reads TGTGCCAGTAGTGGGATTCGGGACAGGGTATACGAGCAGTACTTC.

The chain uses TRBV27 and TRBJ2-2; D possibly corresponds to TRBD2 (7 bases). Trimming took off 2 bases at V and 0 bases at J, with 16 bases between the two ends. The length of the CDR3 is 18 residues. Germline assignment: CDR1 MNHEY and CDR2 SMNVEV (reference sequence). The DNA of the CDR3 is TGTGCCAGCAGTTTAAGGGGGGGAGCCGATACGAACACCGGGGAGCTGTTTTTT. It translates to CASSLRGGADTNTGELFF.

CDR3 sequence (DNA): TGTGCCAGCAGTGAAGCTACAGCCCCCTACGAGCAGTACTTC. Translated: CASSEATAPYEQYF. The rearrangement links TRBV6-1 to TRBJ2-7; D not resolved. Trimming cost V 0 bases and J 2 bases, with 8 bases left between them. The CDR3 consists of 14 residues. Germline V gene lookup returns CDR1 MNHNS and CDR2 SASEGT.

This chain joins TRBV6-5 and TRBJ2-3; D uncertain. Germline loops: CDR1 MNHEY, CDR2 SVGAGI. The CDR3 length is 13 residues. V shed 7 bases and J shed 3 bases, with 11 bases lying between them. The CDR3 coding sequence is TGTGCCAGCACGCCCCGCCGGACAGATACGCAGTATTTT. Protein sequence: CASTPRRTDTQYF.

The CDR3 loop reads CASSPLTAGNTEAFF. CDR3 DNA sequence: TGTGCCAGCAGCCCCCTGACAGCGGGCAACACTGAAGCTTTCTTT. This chain uses TRBV7-2 with TRBJ1-1, with a possible D match to TRBD1 (5 bases). Per germline, CDR1 SGHTA and CDR2 FQGNSA. This CDR3 spans 15 amino acids. Trimming stripped 5 bases from V and 2 bases from J, with 15 bases between.

The chain couples TRBV12-3 or TRBV12-4 to TRBJ1-3, with unresolved D. V was shortened by 5 bases and J by 7 bases, with 3 bases between the two germline ends. The CDR3 is 10 amino acids. CDR3 nucleotide sequence: TGTGCCAGCAGTGGGAACACCATATATTTT. Amino acid sequence: CASSGNTIYF.

The chain has TRBV11-2 and TRBJ1-2; possible D gene TRBD1, 6 bases. The V and J ends lost 4 bases and 4 bases respectively, with 16 bases between them. The V gene's germline CDR1 is SGHAT and CDR2 FQNNGV. This CDR3 region has 15 residues. CDR3 in DNA: TGTGCCAGCAGCTCCTCAGGTCCACAGGGCTATGGCTACACCTTC. It yields the protein CASSSSGPQGYGYTF.

The rearrangement joins TRBV7-8 to TRBJ1-2; possible D gene TRBD1, 5 bases. This CDR3 has 16 residues. V was shortened by 5 bases and J by 2 bases, with 18 bases between the two germline ends. Germline-derived CDR1 and CDR2 are SGHVS and FQNEAQ. CDR3 coding DNA: TGTGCCAGCAGCCCCACCGGGGGGGTGCTGAACTATGGCTACACCTTC. This sequence encodes CASSPTGGVLNYGYTF.

To note about this clone: The same CDR3 arises from other DNA sequences in this sample as well. V usage is TRBV2 and J usage is TRBJ2-5; D gene uncertain. CDR1 and CDR2 from the germline V gene are SNHLY and FYNNEI. Trimming left V 6 bases short and J 4 bases short, with 6 bases between. This CDR3 comprises 11 residues. CDR3 residues: CASSLGETQYF. As DNA, the CDR3 is TGTGCCAGCAGCTTGGGAGAGACCCAGTACTTC.

The V gene is TRBV28, the J gene TRBJ2-2; D is ambiguous. V lost 4 bases and J 0 bases, leaving 12 bases between the germline ends. Per the germline V gene, CDR1 is MDHEN and CDR2 is SYDVKM. CDR3 size: 16 residues. The CDR3 region is CASSSPNRANTGELFF. The CDR3 DNA sequence: TGTGCCAGCAGTTCCCCTAATAGGGCGAACACCGGGGAGCTGTTTTTT.

The chain links TRBV2 to TRBJ1-5; possibly TRBD1 for D (6 bases). Germline assignment: CDR1 SNHLY and CDR2 FYNNEI. CDR3 size: 15 residues. V lost 8 bases to trimming and J lost 0 bases, with 14 bases between them. CDR3: CASESQGLSNQPQHF. The DNA for the CDR3 is TGTGCCAGCGAGTCCCAGGGGCTTAGCAATCAGCCCCAGCATTTT.

This chain uses TRBV6-5 with TRBJ1-2, with 8 bases that match TRBD1. The CDR3 is 15 residues long. Germline CDR1 reads MNHEY; CDR2 reads SVGAGI. The V gene end was trimmed by 6 bases and the J gene end by 2 bases; junction bases not matched to a gene: 8. The CDR3, as DNA: TGTGCCAGCAGGGTTGACAGGGGTCCGAACTATGGCTACACCTTC. Amino acids: CASRVDRGPNYGYTF.

V usage is TRBV20-1 and J usage is TRBJ1-1, with D possibly matching TRBD1 (6 bases). This CDR3 comprises 12 residues. Germline V CDR1 and CDR2: DFQATT, SNEGSKA (reference sequence). V lost 3 bases to trimming and J lost 7 bases, with 12 bases between them. The CDR3 protein is CSASTGANEAFF. CDR3 in DNA: TGCAGTGCTAGTACGGGGGCGAATGAAGCTTTCTTT.

The chain employs TRBV5-8 and TRBJ1-1; possible D gene TRBD1, 6 bases. This CDR3 region has 15 residues. Per germline, CDR1 SGHTS and CDR2 YDEGEE. The V and J ends lost 2 bases and 1 base respectively, with 12 bases between them. CDR3 protein: CASSFSGAPNTEAFF. In nucleotides, the CDR3 is TGTGCCAGCAGCTTTTCAGGGGCCCCGAACACTGAAGCTTTCTTT.